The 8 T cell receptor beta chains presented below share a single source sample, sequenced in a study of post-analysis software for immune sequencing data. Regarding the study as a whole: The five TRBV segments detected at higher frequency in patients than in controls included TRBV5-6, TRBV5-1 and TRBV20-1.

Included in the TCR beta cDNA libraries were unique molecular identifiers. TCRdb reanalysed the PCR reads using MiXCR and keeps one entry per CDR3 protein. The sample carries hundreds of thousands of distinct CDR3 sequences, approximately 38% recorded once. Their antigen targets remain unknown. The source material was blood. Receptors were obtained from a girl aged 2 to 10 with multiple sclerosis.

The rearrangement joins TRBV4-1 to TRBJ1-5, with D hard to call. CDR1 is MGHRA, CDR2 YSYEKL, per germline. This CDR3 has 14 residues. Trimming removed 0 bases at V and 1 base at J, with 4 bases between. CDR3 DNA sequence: TGCGCCAGCAGCCAAGAGCGAAGCAATCAGCCCCAGCATTTT. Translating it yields CASSQERSNQPQHF.

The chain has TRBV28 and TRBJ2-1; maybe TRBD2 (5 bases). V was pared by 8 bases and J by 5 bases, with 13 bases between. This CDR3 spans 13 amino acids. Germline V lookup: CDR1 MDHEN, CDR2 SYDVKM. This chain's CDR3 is CASRTLRNNEQFF. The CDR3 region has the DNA TGTGCCAGCCGGACTCTGCGGAACAATGAGCAGTTCTTC.

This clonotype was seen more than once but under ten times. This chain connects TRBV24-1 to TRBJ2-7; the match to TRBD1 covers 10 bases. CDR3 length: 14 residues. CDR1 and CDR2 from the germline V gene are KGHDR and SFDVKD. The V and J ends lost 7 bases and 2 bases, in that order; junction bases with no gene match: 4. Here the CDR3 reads CATSTGTGAYEQYF. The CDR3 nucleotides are TGTGCCACCAGCACCGGGACAGGGGCCTACGAGCAGTACTTC.

In nucleotides, the CDR3 is TGCAGTGCCCCCGGGGGACTGCGCGACAATGAGCAGTTCTTC. Its translation is CSAPGGLRDNEQFF. The chain links TRBV20-1 to TRBJ2-1; D is perhaps TRBD2 (6 bases). Germline V lookup: CDR1 DFQATT, CDR2 SNEGSKA (reference sequence). The CDR3 runs 14 residues. Trimming pared 6 bases from V and 5 bases from J, leaving 17 bases between.

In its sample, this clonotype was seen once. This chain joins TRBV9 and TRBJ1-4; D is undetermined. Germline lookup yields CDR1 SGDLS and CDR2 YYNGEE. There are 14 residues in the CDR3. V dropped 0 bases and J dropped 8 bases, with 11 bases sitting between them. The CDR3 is CASSVDHSGEKLFF. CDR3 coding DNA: TGTGCCAGCAGCGTAGATCATTCGGGGGAAAAACTGTTTTTT. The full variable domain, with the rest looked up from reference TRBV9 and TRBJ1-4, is DSGVTQTPKHLITATGQRVTLRCSPRSGDLSVYWYQQSLDQGLQFLIQYYNGEERAKGNILERFSAQQFPDLHSELNLSSLELGDSALYFCASSVDHSGEKLFFGSGTQLSVL.

The CDR3 DNA reads as TGTGCCATCAGTGCCCCGGGACTAGGGAATATTCAGTACTTC. Amino acid sequence: CAISAPGLGNIQYF. The gene calls are TRBV10-3 and TRBJ2-4; TRBD2 matches 8 bases. The CDR3 has 14 amino acids. Per the germline V gene, CDR1 is ENHRY and CDR2 is SYGVKD. V was pared by 4 bases and J by 10 bases, with 9 bases of the junction left unmatched.

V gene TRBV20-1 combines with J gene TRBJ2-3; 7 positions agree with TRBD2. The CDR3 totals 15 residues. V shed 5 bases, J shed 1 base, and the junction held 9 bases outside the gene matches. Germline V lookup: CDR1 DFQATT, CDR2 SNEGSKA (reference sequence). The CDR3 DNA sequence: TGCAGTGCTCTTTCAGCGGGGAAAGGCACAGATACGCAGTATTTT. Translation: CSALSAGKGTDTQYF.

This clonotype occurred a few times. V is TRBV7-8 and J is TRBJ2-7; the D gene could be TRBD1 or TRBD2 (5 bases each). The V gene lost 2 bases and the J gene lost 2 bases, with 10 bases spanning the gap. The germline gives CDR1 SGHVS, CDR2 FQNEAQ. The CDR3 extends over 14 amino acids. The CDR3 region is CASSLRQGPYEQYF. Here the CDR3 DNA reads TGTGCCAGCAGCTTACGGCAGGGACCCTACGAGCAGTACTTC.